Shown below are 23 T cell receptor beta chains from a single sample sequenced in a study of siplizumab effects on memory and regulatory T cells (dated by TCRdb to between 2018 and 2021). The method was the immunoSEQ multiplex PCR assay. TCRdb re-hosts the immuneACCESS table, in-frame sequences only. Its copies lack some clones; in the studies checked, an unresolved V gene accounts for under half of them, and the cause for the rest is not known. The sample table lists roughly 100,000 clones, about 93% of them with a count of one. The ten most abundant clones make up less than 0.35% of the sample. Sample: CD4+ T cells sorted from blood. Source of these receptors: a human donor in good health.

The chain carries TRBV7-9 and TRBJ2-7; 9 positions agree with TRBD1. CDR1 is SEHNR and CDR2 is FQNEAQ in the germline V gene (reference sequence). V was clipped by 5 bases and J by 6 bases; unmatched bases: 5. The CDR3 is made up of 13 amino acids. The CDR3 nucleotides read TGTGCCAGCAGCCTCGGACAGGGGATCGAGCAGTACTTC. The encoded protein is CASSLGQGIEQYF.

The CDR3 nucleotides are TGCGCCAGCAGCCAGGACAGGGGATGGTCCACTGAAGCTTTCTTT. It specifies CASSQDRGWSTEAFF. This rearrangement joins TRBV4-1 to TRBJ1-1, with 9 bases fitting TRBD1. J was trimmed by 4 bases and V by 3 bases; bases with no gene match: 6. Per the germline V gene, CDR1 is MGHRA and CDR2 is YSYEKL. The CDR3 has 15 amino acids.

The chain joins TRBV25-1 to TRBJ1-3; D is uncertain. Per the germline V gene, CDR1 is MGHDK and CDR2 is SYGVNS. Trimming took off 4 bases at V and 7 bases at J, with 11 bases between the two ends. The CDR3 spans 13 residues. Here the CDR3 reads CASSVGPRNTIYF. CDR3 DNA: TGTGCCAGCAGTGTAGGGCCGCGCAACACCATATATTTT.

The rearrangement joins TRBV14 to TRBJ2-5; D is possibly TRBD2 (5 bases). The J call may be incorrect, as the DNA end agrees better with TRBJ2-7. Germline V lookup: CDR1 SGHDN, CDR2 FVKESK. The CDR3 runs to 13 residues. CDR3 protein: CASSQDRGYEQYF. As DNA, the CDR3 is TGTGCCAGCAGCCAAGATCGGGGCTACGAGCAGTACTTC.

The V and J genes are TRBV7-9 and TRBJ1-3, with 7 bases identical to TRBD1. This CDR3 spans 16 amino acids. CDR1 is SEHNR, CDR2 FQNEAQ, per germline (reference sequence). Trimming cost V 7 bases and J 0 bases; bases outside gene matches: 9. CDR3 loop: CASTRGQDYSGNTIYF. The CDR3 nucleotides are TGTGCCAGCACCCGTGGACAGGATTACTCTGGAAACACCATATATTTT.

This chain uses TRBV6-5 with TRBJ2-3; 7 bases map to TRBD1. Germline trimming cut 5 bases from V and 2 bases from J; bases unmatched to any gene: 4. The CDR3 contains 14 residues. In germline, CDR1 is MNHEY, CDR2 SVGAGI. The CDR3 sequence is CASSHRGSTDTQYF. DNA of the CDR3: TGTGCCAGCAGTCACAGGGGTTCCACAGATACGCAGTATTTT.

The chain joins TRBV10-3 to TRBJ1-2; possibly TRBD1 for D (6 bases). The length of the CDR3 is 14 residues. Germline V gene data show CDR1 as ENHRY and CDR2 as SYGVKD. V was cut by 3 bases and J by 5 bases, with 13 bases left in between. The CDR3 sequence is CAISESGAGYGYTF. The CDR3 nucleotides are TGTGCCATCAGTGAATCGGGGGCCGGGTATGGCTACACCTTC.

This rearrangement joins TRBV5-4 to TRBJ1-1, with D possibly TRBD1 on 6 matching bases. Trimming took off 5 bases at V and 0 bases at J, with 11 bases between the two ends. The CDR3 length is 14 residues. Looked up from germline, CDR1 is SGHNT and CDR2 is YYREEE (reference sequence). CDR3 region: CASRKQGLNTEAFF. Here the CDR3 DNA reads TGTGCCAGCAGGAAACAGGGTTTGAACACTGAAGCTTTCTTT.

The gene calls are TRBV18 and TRBJ2-3; the match to TRBD1 covers 7 bases. This CDR3 has 16 amino acids. V shed 2 bases, J shed 2 bases, and the junction held 7 bases outside the gene matches. Germline lookup yields CDR1 KGHSH and CDR2 LQKENI. CDR3 in DNA: TGTGCCAGCTCACCAGCCGGGACAGCTTACACAGATACGCAGTATTTT. Its translation: CASSPAGTAYTDTQYF.

The V and J genes are TRBV30 and TRBJ1-2; D not certain. Trimming shortened V by 0 bases and J by 3 bases, and 8 bases separated the two germline ends. The CDR3 totals 13 residues. CDR1 and CDR2 (germline): GTSNPN, SVGIG (reference sequence). DNA of the CDR3: TGTGCCTGGAGTGTAATGGGTTACTATGGCTACACCTTC. Its protein is CAWSVMGYYGYTF. Based on the CDR3 plus reference TRBV30 and TRBJ1-2, the full variable domain is SQTIHQWPATLVQPVGSPLSLECTVEGTSNPNLYWYRQAAGRGLQLLFYSVGIGQISSEVPQNLSASRPQDRQFILSSKKLLLSDSGFYLCAWSVMGYYGYTFGSGTRLTVV.

The chain joins TRBV5-1 to TRBJ2-2; D gene unclear. Trimming removed 4 bases from V and 0 bases from J, with 7 bases in between. From germline, CDR1 is SGHRS and CDR2 YFSETQ. CDR3 size: 14 residues. The CDR3 nucleotides are TGCGCCAGCAGCCAACCGGCGAACACCGGGGAGCTGTTTTTT. It yields the protein CASSQPANTGELFF.

CDR3 DNA sequence: TGTGCCAGCAGCCCAACCACCGGGCCCAGCGCCTACGAGCAGTACTTC. The encoded protein is CASSPTTGPSAYEQYF. The V and J genes are TRBV11-2 and TRBJ2-7; no clear D. This CDR3 comprises 16 residues. The germline gives CDR1 SGHAT, CDR2 FQNNGV. Trimming removed 5 bases from V and 2 bases from J, with 19 bases in between.

The CDR3 DNA reads TGTGCCAGTAGTATTAGTCAGGGGGCTGGCGAGCAGTACTTC. This encodes CASSISQGAGEQYF. The rearrangement links TRBV19 to TRBJ2-7; 8 bases map to TRBD1. This CDR3 has 14 residues. Germline V lookup: CDR1 LNHDA, CDR2 SQIVND (reference sequence). V gave up 3 bases and J gave up 6 bases; unmatched junction bases: 7. Together with reference TRBV19 and TRBJ2-7, the CDR3 gives the full variable domain: DGGITQSPKYLFRKEGQNVTLSCEQNLNHDAMYWYRQDPGQGLRLIYYSQIVNDFQKGDIAEGYSVSREKKESFPLTVTSAQKNPTAFYLCASSISQGAGEQYFGPGTRLTVT.

The genes are TRBV4-2 and TRBJ2-4; 12 nucleotides match TRBD2. This CDR3 comprises 15 residues. V shed 3 bases and J 7 bases; nucleotides not matched to a gene: 4. In germline, CDR1 is LGHNA, CDR2 YNFKEQ. CDR3 nucleotides: TGTGCCAGCAGCCAGACTAGCGGGGGTCTCAACATTCAGTACTTC. Amino acid sequence: CASSQTSGGLNIQYF.

The rearrangement links TRBV13 to TRBJ2-7, with TRBD1 matching 10 bases. CDR3 length: 13 amino acids. The trim removed 6 bases at V and 7 bases at J, leaving 6 bases unmatched. Germline values: CDR1 PRHDT, CDR2 FYEKMQ (reference sequence). The CDR3 loop is CASSPGTGVEQYF. CDR3 coding DNA: TGTGCCAGCAGTCCCGGGACAGGGGTTGAGCAGTACTTC.

The rearrangement links TRBV5-6 to TRBJ1-2; tentatively, D is TRBD1 (6 bases). Germline values: CDR1 SGHDT, CDR2 YYEEEE. Trimming took off 4 bases at V and 5 bases at J, with 9 bases between the two ends. The CDR3 spans 12 residues. CDR3 protein: CASSKTGYGYTF. The CDR3 DNA follows: TGTGCCAGCAGCAAGACAGGTTATGGCTACACCTTC.

This rearrangement joins TRBV5-6 to TRBJ1-2, with a tentative D call TRBD1 (5 bases). Trimming took 6 bases from V and 2 from J, leaving 11 bases between them. Looked up from germline, CDR1 is SGHDT and CDR2 is YYEEEE. CDR3 length: 13 amino acids. The CDR3 sequence: CASTLRGNYGYTF. The CDR3 DNA is TGTGCCAGCACCCTGAGGGGAAACTATGGCTACACCTTC.

The genes are TRBV28 and TRBJ2-7, with 7 bases matching TRBD2. The CDR3 is made up of 14 amino acids. V lost 5 bases and J lost 2; bases outside the gene matches: 6. CDR1 is MDHEN, CDR2 SYDVKM, per germline. The CDR3 DNA reads TGTGCCAGCAGTCTCTCGGCGGGGGCCTACGAGCAGTACTTC. It specifies CASSLSAGAYEQYF. Together with reference TRBV28 and TRBJ2-7, the CDR3 gives the full variable domain: DVKVTQSSRYLVKRTGEKVFLECVQDMDHENMFWYRQDPGLGLRLIYFSYDVKMKEKGDIPEGYSVSREKKERFSLILESASTNQTSMYLCASSLSAGAYEQYFGPGTRLTVT.

This clone was observed once. The chain is built from TRBV5-4 and TRBJ2-1; possibly TRBD2 for D (6 bases). Germline-derived CDR1 and CDR2 are SGHNT and YYREEE (reference sequence). CDR3 length: 15 residues. V lost 0 bases to trimming and J lost 4 bases, with 11 bases between them. In DNA, the CDR3 is TGTGCCAGCAGCTTGGCGGGTAGCGGTTACAATGAGCAGTTCTTC. Encoded protein: CASSLAGSGYNEQFF.

This chain joins TRBV6-5 and TRBJ2-1; 8 nucleotides line up with TRBD1. The germline V gene encodes CDR1 MNHEY and CDR2 SVGAGI. V was clipped by 6 bases and J by 2 bases; unmatched bases: 3. The CDR3 is 14 amino acids. CDR3 sequence (DNA): TGTGCCAGCAGCAAGACAGGGGCCTACAATGAGCAGTTCTTC. Residues: CASSKTGAYNEQFF.

This chain links TRBV30 with TRBJ1-2; D is ambiguous. The CDR3 totals 14 residues. Germline CDR1 is GTSNPN and CDR2 is SVGIG (reference sequence). V dropped 0 bases and J dropped 6 bases, with 14 bases sitting between them. CDR3 nucleotide sequence: TGTGCCTGGAGTGTTGCTGACAAACCCCATGGCTACACCTTC. Translating it yields CAWSVADKPHGYTF.

Comments on this clone: Germline is not matched at one junction end, which may reflect a read error. This chain links TRBV7-7 with TRBJ2-5; 12 positions agree with TRBD1. CDR1 SSHAT and CDR2 FNYEAQ come from the germline V gene (reference sequence). CDR3 length equals 15 residues. The CDR3 loop is CASSLGTGGGETQYF. The CDR3 nucleotides read TGTGCTAGCAGCTTAGGGACAGGGGGCGGGGAGACCCAGTACTTC.

The gene calls are TRBV29-1 and TRBJ2-5; a weak D match, TRBD2 (5 bases). The CDR3 contains 12 residues. V lost 8 bases and J lost 4, with 14 bases in between. Per germline, CDR1 SQVTM and CDR2 ANQGSEA. CDR3 bases: TGCAGCCTGAGAGGCGGGTCAGAGACCCAGTACTTC. It specifies CSLRGGSETQYF.